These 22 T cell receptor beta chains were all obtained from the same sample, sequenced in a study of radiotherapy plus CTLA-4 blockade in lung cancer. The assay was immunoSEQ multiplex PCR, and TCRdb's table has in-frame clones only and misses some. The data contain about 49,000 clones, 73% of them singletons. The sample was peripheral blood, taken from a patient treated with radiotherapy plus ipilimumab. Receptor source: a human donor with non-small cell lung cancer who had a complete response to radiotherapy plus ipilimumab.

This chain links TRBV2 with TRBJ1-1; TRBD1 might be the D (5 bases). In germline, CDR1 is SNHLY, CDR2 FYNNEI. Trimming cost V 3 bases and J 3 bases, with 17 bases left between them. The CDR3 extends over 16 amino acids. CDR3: CASSEQGMVKDTEAFF. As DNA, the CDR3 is TGTGCCAGCAGTGAGCAGGGAATGGTTAAGGACACTGAAGCTTTCTTT. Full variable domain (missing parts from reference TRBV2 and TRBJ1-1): EPEVTQTPSHQVTQMGQEVILRCVPISNHLYFYWYRQILGQKVEFLVSFYNNEISEKSEIFDDQFSVERPDGSNFTLKIRSTKLEDSAMYFCASSEQGMVKDTEAFFGQGTRLTVV.

CDR3 sequence: CASSARQGAPYEQYF. As DNA, the CDR3 is TGTGCCAGCAGTGCTAGACAGGGGGCCCCCTACGAGCAGTACTTC. The V and J genes are TRBV6-5 and TRBJ2-7, with TRBD1 matching over 10 bases. This CDR3 is built from 15 residues. The germline V gene encodes CDR1 MNHEY and CDR2 SVGAGI. V was pared by 5 bases and J by 2 bases, with 6 bases of the junction left unmatched.

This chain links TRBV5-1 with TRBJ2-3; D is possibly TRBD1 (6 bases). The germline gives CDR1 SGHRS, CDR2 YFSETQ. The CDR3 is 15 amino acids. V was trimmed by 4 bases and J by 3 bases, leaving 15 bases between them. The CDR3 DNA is TGCGCCAGCAGCACCTACCGGGACATAACAGATACGCAGTATTTT. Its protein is CASSTYRDITDTQYF.

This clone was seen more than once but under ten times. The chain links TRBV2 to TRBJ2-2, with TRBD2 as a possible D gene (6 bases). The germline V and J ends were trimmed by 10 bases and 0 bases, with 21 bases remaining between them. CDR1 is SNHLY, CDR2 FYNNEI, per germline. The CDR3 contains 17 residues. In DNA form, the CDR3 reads TGTGCCAACGACTCCGGGACGGGAGACGCGAACACCGGGGAGCTGTTTTTT. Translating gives CANDSGTGDANTGELFF.

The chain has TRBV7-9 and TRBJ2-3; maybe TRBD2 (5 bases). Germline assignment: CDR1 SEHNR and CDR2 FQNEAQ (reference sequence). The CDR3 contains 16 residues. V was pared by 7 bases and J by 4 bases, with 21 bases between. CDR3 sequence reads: CASTTVTGIFPDTQYF. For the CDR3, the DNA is TGTGCCAGCACTACGGTTACGGGGATTTTCCCAGATACGCAGTATTTT.

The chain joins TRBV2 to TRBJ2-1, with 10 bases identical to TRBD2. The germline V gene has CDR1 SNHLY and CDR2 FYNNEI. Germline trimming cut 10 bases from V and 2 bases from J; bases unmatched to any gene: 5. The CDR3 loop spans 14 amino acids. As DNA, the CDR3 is TGTGCCAACTTAGCGGGGGGCCCCTACAATGAGCAGTTCTTC. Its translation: CANLAGGPYNEQFF.

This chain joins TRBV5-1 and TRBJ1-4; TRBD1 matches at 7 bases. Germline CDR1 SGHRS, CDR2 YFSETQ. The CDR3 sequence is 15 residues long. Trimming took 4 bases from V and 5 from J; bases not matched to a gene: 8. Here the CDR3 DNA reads TGCGCCAGCAGCGCAAGACAGGGAATGAATGAAAAACTGTTTTTT. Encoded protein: CASSARQGMNEKLFF. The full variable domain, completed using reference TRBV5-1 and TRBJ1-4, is KAGVTQTPRYLIKTRGQQVTLSCSPISGHRSVSWYQQTPGQGLQFLFEYFSETQRNKGNFPGRFSGRQFSNSRSEMNVSTLELGDSALYLCASSARQGMNEKLFFGSGTQLSVL.

Here the CDR3 DNA reads TGTGCCAGTAGTATAGCGAAACAGGGGCCCCCGTGGGCTTTCTTT. Its translation: CASSIAKQGPPWAFF. This rearrangement joins TRBV19 to TRBJ1-1, with 7 nucleotides matching TRBD1. After removal of 1 base from V and 11 bases from J, the junction contained 13 bases not matched to a gene. The CDR3 spans 15 residues. Germline CDR1 and CDR2: LNHDA and SQIVND (reference sequence).

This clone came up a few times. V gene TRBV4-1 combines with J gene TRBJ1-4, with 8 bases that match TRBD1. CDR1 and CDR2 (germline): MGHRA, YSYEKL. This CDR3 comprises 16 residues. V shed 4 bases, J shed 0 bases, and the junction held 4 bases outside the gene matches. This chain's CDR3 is CASSRQGPPTNEKLFF. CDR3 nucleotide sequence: TGCGCCAGCAGCCGACAGGGGCCACCAACTAATGAAAAACTGTTTTTT.

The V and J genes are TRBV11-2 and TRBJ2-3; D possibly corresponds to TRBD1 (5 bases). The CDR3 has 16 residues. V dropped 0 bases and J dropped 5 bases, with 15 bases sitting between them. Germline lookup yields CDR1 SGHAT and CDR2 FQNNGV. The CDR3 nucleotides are TGTGCCAGCAGCTTAGATCGAAGGGGTCCCCTAGATACGCAGTATTTT. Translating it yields CASSLDRRGPLDTQYF.

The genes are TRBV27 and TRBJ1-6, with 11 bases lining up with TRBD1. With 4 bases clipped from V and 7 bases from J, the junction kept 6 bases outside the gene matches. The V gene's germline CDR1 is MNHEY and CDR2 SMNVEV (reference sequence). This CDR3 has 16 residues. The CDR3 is CASSSTGTGGNSPLHF. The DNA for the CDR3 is TGTGCCAGCAGTTCCACCGGGACAGGGGGGAATTCACCCCTCCACTTT.

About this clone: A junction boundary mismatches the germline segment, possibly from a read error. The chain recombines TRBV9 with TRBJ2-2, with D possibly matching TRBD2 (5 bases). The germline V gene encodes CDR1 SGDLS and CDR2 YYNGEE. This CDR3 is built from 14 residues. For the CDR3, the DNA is TGTGCCAGCAGCGTAGAGCTGAACACCGGGGAGCGGTTTTTT. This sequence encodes CASSVELNTGERFF.

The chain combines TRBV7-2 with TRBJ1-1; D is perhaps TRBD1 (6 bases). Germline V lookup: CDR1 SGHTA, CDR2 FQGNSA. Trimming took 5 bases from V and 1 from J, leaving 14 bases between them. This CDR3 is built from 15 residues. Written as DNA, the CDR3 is TGTGCCAGCAGCCGACGACAGGACCGGAACACTGAAGCTTTCTTT. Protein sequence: CASSRRQDRNTEAFF.

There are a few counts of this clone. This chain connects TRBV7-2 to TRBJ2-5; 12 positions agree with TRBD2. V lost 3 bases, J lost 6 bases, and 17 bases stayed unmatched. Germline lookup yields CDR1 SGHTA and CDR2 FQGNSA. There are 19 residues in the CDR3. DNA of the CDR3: TGTGCCAGCAGCTTGGCTTTCGGGACTAGCGGGTCGGATTTTCAGACCCAGTACTTC. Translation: CASSLAFGTSGSDFQTQYF.

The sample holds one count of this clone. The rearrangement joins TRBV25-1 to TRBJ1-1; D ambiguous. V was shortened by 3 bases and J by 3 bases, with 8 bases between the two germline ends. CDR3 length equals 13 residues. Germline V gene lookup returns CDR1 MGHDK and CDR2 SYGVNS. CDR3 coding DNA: TGTGCCAGCAGTGATCCGGGGTACACTGAAGCTTTCTTT. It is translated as CASSDPGYTEAFF. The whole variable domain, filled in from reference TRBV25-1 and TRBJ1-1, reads EADIYQTPRYLVIGTGKKITLECSQTMGHDKMYWYQQDPGMELHLIHYSYGVNSTEKGDLSSESTVSRIRTEHFPLTLESARPSHTSQYLCASSDPGYTEAFFGQGTRLTVV.

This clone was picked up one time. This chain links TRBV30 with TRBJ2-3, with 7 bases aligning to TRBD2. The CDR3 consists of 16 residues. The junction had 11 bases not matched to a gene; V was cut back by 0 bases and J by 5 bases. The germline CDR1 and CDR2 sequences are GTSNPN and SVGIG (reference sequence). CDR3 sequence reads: CAWSVRVSGGKDTQYF. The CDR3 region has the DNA TGTGCCTGGAGTGTGAGGGTGTCGGGGGGTAAAGATACGCAGTATTTT.

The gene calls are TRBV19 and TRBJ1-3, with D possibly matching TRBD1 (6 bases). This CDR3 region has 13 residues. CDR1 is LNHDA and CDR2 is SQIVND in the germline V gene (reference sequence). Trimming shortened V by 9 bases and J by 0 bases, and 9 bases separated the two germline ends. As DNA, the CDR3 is TGTGCCAGCCGGGACAACTCTGGAAACACCATATATTTT. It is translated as CASRDNSGNTIYF.

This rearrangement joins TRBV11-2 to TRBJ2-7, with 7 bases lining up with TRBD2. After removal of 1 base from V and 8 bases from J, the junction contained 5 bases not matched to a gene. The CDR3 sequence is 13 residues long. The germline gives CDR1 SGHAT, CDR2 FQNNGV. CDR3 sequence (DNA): TGTGCCAGCAGCTTAGGGCGGGAGATGCAGCAGTACTTC. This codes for CASSLGREMQQYF. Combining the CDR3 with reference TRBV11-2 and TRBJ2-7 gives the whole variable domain EAGVAQSPRYKIIEKRQSVAFWCNPISGHATLYWYQQILGQGPKLLIQFQNNGVVDDSQLPKDRFSAERLKGVDSTLKIQPAKLEDSAVYLCASSLGREMQQYFGPGTRLTVT.

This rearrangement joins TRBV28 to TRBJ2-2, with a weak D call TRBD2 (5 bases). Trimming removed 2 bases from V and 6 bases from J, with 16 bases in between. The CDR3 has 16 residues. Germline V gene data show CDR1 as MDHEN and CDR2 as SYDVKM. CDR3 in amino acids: CASSLIFSSAAGELFF. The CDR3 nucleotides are TGTGCCAGCAGTTTAATCTTCAGTAGCGCGGCCGGGGAGCTGTTTTTT.

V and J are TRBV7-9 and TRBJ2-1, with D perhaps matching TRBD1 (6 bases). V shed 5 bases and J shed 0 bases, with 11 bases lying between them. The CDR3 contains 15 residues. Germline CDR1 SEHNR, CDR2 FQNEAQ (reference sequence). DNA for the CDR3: TGTGCCAGCAGCGACAGGAGAAACTCCTACAATGAGCAGTTCTTC. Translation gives CASSDRRNSYNEQFF.

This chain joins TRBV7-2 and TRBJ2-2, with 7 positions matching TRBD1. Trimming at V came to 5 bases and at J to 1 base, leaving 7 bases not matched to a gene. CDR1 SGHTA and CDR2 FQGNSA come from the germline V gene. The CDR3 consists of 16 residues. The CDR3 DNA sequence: TGTGCCAGCAGCCACCGGACAGGATTGAACACCGGGGAGCTGTTTTTT. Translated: CASSHRTGLNTGELFF. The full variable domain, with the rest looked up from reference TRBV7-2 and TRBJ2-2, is GAGVSQSPSNKVTEKGKDVELRCDPISGHTALYWYRQSLGQGLEFLIYFQGNSAPDKSGLPSDRFSAERTGGSVSTLTIQRTQQEDSAVYLCASSHRTGLNTGELFFGEGSRLTVL.

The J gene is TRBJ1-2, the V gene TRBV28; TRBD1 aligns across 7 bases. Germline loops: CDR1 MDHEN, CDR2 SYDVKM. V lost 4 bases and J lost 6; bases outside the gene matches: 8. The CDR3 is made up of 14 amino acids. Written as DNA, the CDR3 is TGTGCCAGCAGTTACAAGGGGGCAAGGAATGGCTACACCTTC. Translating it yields CASSYKGARNGYTF.